Shown below are 24 T cell receptor beta chains from a single sample sequenced in a study of cytomegalovirus exposure and HLA in healthy donors (dated by TCRdb to 2016 to 2017). Libraries were constructed by the immunoSEQ multiplex PCR assay. The multiplex PCR relied on a mix of 60 forward primers for TCR Vbeta segments and 13 reverse primers for TCR Jbeta segments. TCRdb's version of the immuneACCESS table is confined to in-frame rearrangements and falls short of the full clone set. An unresolved V gene accounts for under half of the shortfall where checked; the remainder is of unknown origin. The sample has roughly 250,000 clones on record, 65% to 85% of them singletons. The ten largest clones represent 2% to 2.5% of the sample. The sequenced sample consisted of PBMCs. The receptors originated from a female donor in good health and CMV-seronegative.

This CDR3 reads CAPGWNEQFF. CDR3 DNA: TGCGCCCCCGGGTGGAATGAGCAGTTCTTC. The rearrangement links TRBV23-1 to TRBJ2-1; no definite D call. Being an ORF, TRBV23-1 has a function that is uncertain. V dropped 11 bases and J dropped 7 bases, with 9 bases sitting between them. This CDR3 spans 10 amino acids.

This clone was counted only a few times. The chain joins TRBV9 to TRBJ2-1, with 12 bases lining up with TRBD2. V was pared by 0 bases and J by 4 bases, with 2 bases of the junction left unmatched. CDR1 and CDR2 (germline): SGDLS, YYNGEE. CDR3 size: 16 residues. This CDR3 reads CASSVDLAGGYNEQFF. The CDR3 DNA follows: TGTGCCAGCAGCGTAGATCTAGCGGGAGGGTACAATGAGCAGTTCTTC.

In its sample, this clone was seen a few times. The chain couples TRBV5-1 to TRBJ2-7; 12 bases map to TRBD1. The CDR3 consists of 18 residues. Unmatched junction bases numbered 10, after V lost 3 bases and J lost 0 bases. CDR1 and CDR2 from the germline V gene are SGHRS and YFSETQ. DNA of the CDR3: TGCGCCAGCAGCTCCTCCGGGACAGGGGGCCTAAGCTCCTACGAGCAGTACTTC. Amino acid sequence: CASSSSGTGGLSSYEQYF.

The chain couples TRBV11-2 to TRBJ2-3; tentative D call: TRBD2 (6 bases). CDR1 and CDR2 from the germline V gene are SGHAT and FQNNGV. The CDR3 sequence is 15 residues long. Trimming stripped 2 bases from V and 4 bases from J, with 13 bases between. CDR3 nucleotide sequence: TGTGCCAGCAGCTTACTCGGCGGGAAAGCAGATACGCAGTATTTT. Amino acids: CASSLLGGKADTQYF.

Remarks on this clone: At one end the junction does not follow the germline gene, possibly because of a read error. The chain employs TRBV28 and TRBJ2-1, with a possible D match to TRBD1 (6 bases). The germline gives CDR1 MDHEN, CDR2 SYDVKM. CDR3 size: 11 residues. CDR3 loop: CASSSRTAGVF. The CDR3 nucleotides read TGTGCCAGCAGTTCTCGGACAGCAGGGGTCTTC.

The rearrangement uses TRBV7-2 and TRBJ2-5; TRBD2 matches 12 bases. Germline CDR1 is SGHTA and CDR2 is FQGNSA. After removal of 2 bases from V and 5 bases from J, the junction contained 6 bases not matched to a gene. There are 16 residues in the CDR3. The CDR3 spells CASSLLAGGAGETQYF. DNA of the CDR3: TGTGCCAGCAGCTTACTAGCGGGAGGGGCGGGGGAGACCCAGTACTTC.

The chain carries TRBV21-1 and TRBJ2-7; the table's D call, TRBD1, has no DNA check behind it. TRBV21-1 is classified as a pseudogene. This CDR3 region has 12 residues. The CDR3 is CASSKDNDEQYF. CDR3 DNA: TGTGCCAGCAGCAAGGACAATGACGAGCAGTACTTC.

The CDR3 region is CASSRGLAGVYEQYF. The CDR3 bases are TGTGCCAGCAGCCGGGGACTAGCGGGGGTCTACGAGCAGTACTTC. The J gene is TRBJ2-7, the V gene TRBV11-3; 14 bases agree with TRBD2. The J segment lost 3 bases and the V segment lost 5 bases, leaving 3 bases of the junction unmatched. Germline lookup yields CDR1 SGHNT and CDR2 YENEEA. This CDR3 has 15 amino acids.

The table lists this clone with a few counts. The V call is TRBV7-9, the J call TRBJ2-5; 10 nucleotides line up with TRBD2. The tail of the sequence fits TRBJ2-7 better, so the J call may be wrong. Germline CDR1 reads SEHNR; CDR2 reads FQNEAQ (reference sequence). The CDR3 is 16 residues long. Here the CDR3 reads CASSRPSGGPHSEQYF. In DNA form, the CDR3 reads TGTGCCAGCAGCAGGCCTAGCGGGGGCCCTCATAGCGAGCAGTACTTC.

The chain employs TRBV25-1 and TRBJ2-5; a weak D match, TRBD1 (6 bases). V was trimmed by 4 bases and J by 7 bases, leaving 28 bases between them. Looked up from germline, CDR1 is MGHDK and CDR2 is SYGVNS. This CDR3 is 18 amino acids long. The CDR3 nucleotides are TGTGCCAGCAGTGGCGCAATTTGGGACACCCTATCCGCGGGGACCCAGTACTTC. As protein: CASSGAIWDTLSAGTQYF. Full variable domain (rest looked up from reference TRBV25-1 and TRBJ2-5): EADIYQTPRYLVIGTGKKITLECSQTMGHDKMYWYQQDPGMELHLIHYSYGVNSTEKGDLSSESTVSRIRTEHFPLTLESARPSHTSQYLCASSGAIWDTLSAGTQYFGPGTRLLVL.

The chain combines TRBV6-5 with TRBJ1-5; D might be TRBD1 (5 bases). The CDR3 has 14 amino acids. Germline CDR1 is MNHEY and CDR2 is SVGAGI. V gave up 2 bases and J gave up 3 bases, with 8 bases separating them. In DNA form, the CDR3 reads TGTGCCAGCAGTTACGACAGCTCCAATCAGCCCCAGCATTTT. It translates to CASSYDSSNQPQHF.

CDR3 amino acids: CASKRETEAFF. The CDR3 nucleotides are TGTGCCAGCAAGAGGGAAACTGAAGCTTTCTTT. The V gene is TRBV2, the J gene TRBJ1-1; D ambiguous. The CDR3 runs to 11 residues. V gave up 7 bases and J gave up 5 bases, with 8 bases separating them. The V gene's germline CDR1 is SNHLY and CDR2 FYNNEI.

The rearrangement links TRBV18 to TRBJ1-5; TRBD1 matches at 8 bases. CDR1 KGHSH and CDR2 LQKENI come from the germline V gene. CDR3 length: 15 amino acids. J gave up 4 bases and V 3 bases, and 5 bases lay outside the gene matches. CDR3 sequence (DNA): TGTGCCAGCTCACCGGGACAGGACCGTAATCAGCCCCAGCATTTT. Its translation is CASSPGQDRNQPQHF.

The chain is built from TRBV4-2 and TRBJ1-2; D is uncertain. Germline-derived CDR1 and CDR2 are LGHNA and YNFKEQ. Trimming took 0 bases from V and 4 from J, leaving 9 bases between them. The CDR3 spans 14 residues. CDR3 in amino acids: CASSQDVQFYGYTF. The CDR3 bases are TGTGCCAGCAGCCAAGACGTGCAGTTCTATGGCTACACCTTC.

CDR3 nucleotide sequence: TGTGCCAGCAGCCCACGAACAGGGCCTGACGAGCAGTACTTC. It translates to CASSPRTGPDEQYF. J is TRBJ2-7 and V is TRBV7-9; possible D gene TRBD1, 6 bases. V was cut by 5 bases and J by 5 bases, with 16 bases left in between. The CDR3 has 14 amino acids. Germline V gene data show CDR1 as SEHNR and CDR2 as FQNEAQ (reference sequence). The full variable domain, with the rest looked up from reference TRBV7-9 and TRBJ2-7, is DTGVSQNPRHKITKRGQNVTFRCDPISEHNRLYWYRQTLGQGPEFLTYFQNEAQLEKSRLLSDRFSAERPKGSFSTLEIQRTEQGDSAMYLCASSPRTGPDEQYFGPGTRLTVT.

The chain recombines TRBV6-1 with TRBJ2-3, with 8 bases matching TRBD2. The germline gives CDR1 MNHNS, CDR2 SASEGT. The V and J ends lost 6 bases and 0 bases, in that order; junction bases with no gene match: 5. There are 15 residues in the CDR3. For the CDR3, the DNA is TGTGCCAGCAGACGCGGGGGGTCTAGCACAGATACGCAGTATTTT. As protein: CASRRGGSSTDTQYF.

The gene calls are TRBV7-9 and TRBJ2-7; 14 nucleotides match TRBD2. V was pared by 5 bases and J by 3 bases, with 3 bases of the junction left unmatched. The CDR3 runs 15 residues. The germline V gene encodes CDR1 SEHNR and CDR2 FQNEAQ (reference sequence). In DNA form, the CDR3 reads TGTGCCAGCAGCGTGGGACTAGCGGGAGACTACGAGCAGTACTTC. It yields the protein CASSVGLAGDYEQYF.

V is TRBV28 and J is TRBJ1-1; TRBD1 is a possible D gene (5 bases). Germline CDR1 reads MDHEN; CDR2 reads SYDVKM. This CDR3 has 16 residues. V lost 5 bases and J 1 base, leaving 17 bases between the germline ends. In DNA, the CDR3 is TGTGCCAGCAGTCCACCCAGGGTGAGAAGGAACACTGAAGCTTTCTTT. Translated: CASSPPRVRRNTEAFF. Combining the CDR3 with reference TRBV28 and TRBJ1-1 gives the whole variable domain DVKVTQSSRYLVKRTGEKVFLECVQDMDHENMFWYRQDPGLGLRLIYFSYDVKMKEKGDIPEGYSVSREKKERFSLILESASTNQTSMYLCASSPPRVRRNTEAFFGQGTRLTVV.

The rearrangement links TRBV27 to TRBJ2-3; 7 nucleotides agree with TRBD1. This CDR3 contains 13 residues. Germline V gene lookup returns CDR1 MNHEY and CDR2 SMNVEV (reference sequence). V trimming: 6 bases; J trimming: 2 bases; junction bases outside the gene matches: 2. In nucleotides, the CDR3 is TGTGCCAGCAGAACAGGGGACACAGATACGCAGTATTTT. This gives the protein CASRTGDTDTQYF.

V gene TRBV27 combines with J gene TRBJ2-5; D perhaps matches TRBD2 (6 bases). The CDR3 covers 15 residues. Germline V gives CDR1 MNHEY, CDR2 SMNVEV (reference sequence). Trimming took off 8 bases at V and 9 bases at J, with 25 bases between the two ends. The CDR3 region is CASRQLALMSGAQYF. DNA of the CDR3: TGTGCCAGCCGCCAACTAGCCCTCATGTCCGGGGCCCAGTACTTC.

This chain links TRBV6-6 with TRBJ1-4; 7 bases align to TRBD1. CDR3 length: 14 amino acids. J was trimmed by 8 bases and V by 8 bases; bases with no gene match: 11. The germline CDR1 and CDR2 sequences are MNHNY and SVGAGI (reference sequence). CDR3 amino acids: CASVSDRVGEKLFF. CDR3 coding DNA: TGTGCCAGCGTCTCAGACAGGGTCGGGGAAAAACTGTTTTTT.

The chain has TRBV7-7 and TRBJ2-5; perhaps TRBD2 as D (5 bases). Trimming removed 0 bases from V and 3 bases from J, with 8 bases in between. Germline V gene sequence: CDR1 SSHAT, CDR2 FNYEAQ (reference sequence). The CDR3 totals 14 residues. CDR3 amino acids: CASSLAGAEETQYF. DNA for the CDR3: TGTGCCAGCAGCTTAGCGGGAGCGGAAGAGACCCAGTACTTC. Complete variable domain (other parts from reference TRBV7-7 and TRBJ2-5): GAGVSQSPRYKVTKRGQDVTLRCDPISSHATLYWYQQALGQGPEFLTYFNYEAQPDKSGLPSDRFSAERPEGSISTLTIQRTEQRDSAMYRCASSLAGAEETQYFGPGTRLLVL.

The chain is built from TRBV30 and TRBJ2-1; D is ambiguous. The germline V gene encodes CDR1 GTSNPN and CDR2 SVGIG (reference sequence). V was cut by 7 bases and J by 2 bases, with 15 bases left in between. This CDR3 is 14 amino acids long. In DNA form, the CDR3 reads TGTGCCTTGAAACGAGGTGTCACCTACAATGAGCAGTTCTTC. Protein sequence: CALKRGVTYNEQFF.

This clone was seen only a few times. An end of the junction does not agree with germline; a read error may underlie this. The chain recombines TRBV30 with TRBJ1-2; D ambiguous. Germline CDR1 GTSNPN, CDR2 SVGIG (reference sequence). This CDR3 spans 13 amino acids. CDR3 protein: CAWMTTWEGDPSF. CDR3 in DNA: TGTGCCTGGATGACCACCTGGGAGGGCGACCCGTCCTTC.